These 25 T cell receptor beta chains share one sample of origin, sequenced in a study of T-cell memory formation after mild COVID-19 (dated by TCRdb to the early 2020s). Library prep was done by 5' RACE. The sequencing machine was an Illumina NovaSeq 6000. The raw public data were reprocessed by TCRdb itself: fastp quality trimming at Q25, MiXCR clonotype calling, in-frame beta chains only. Duplicate CDR3 protein sequences are folded into a single record with the most common DNA and genes. The sample records 250,000 to 300,000 distinct CDR3 sequences, roughly 17% of which are singletons. The ten largest clonotypes hold roughly 24% of the sample. Sequencing input: PBMCs or a T cell subset sorted from them (not recorded which). All receptors come from a man between 18 and 35 years old who had mild COVID-19 (a few samples of this study predate the infection). The sample titles of this study are shuffled in the database, so cell type and time point are left out; the donor was told from shared clones.

This clonotype was detected ten times or more. The chain has TRBV4-3 and TRBJ1-1; D may be TRBD1 (5 bases). The CDR3 is 17 residues long. V lost 2 bases and J 2 bases, leaving 18 bases between the germline ends. Per the germline V gene, CDR1 is LGHNA and CDR2 is YSLEER. The CDR3 spells CASSQRAAEGRNTEAFF. CDR3 nucleotides: TGCGCCAGCAGCCAAAGGGCGGCGGAGGGGAGAAACACTGAAGCTTTCTTT.

The chain links TRBV7-8 to TRBJ1-5, with 10 bases lining up with TRBD1. V lost 2 bases and J lost 0; bases outside the gene matches: 13. The CDR3 spans 20 residues. Germline CDR1 SGHVS, CDR2 FQNEAQ. CDR3 nucleotide sequence: TGTGCCAGCAGCTTACTGTTTGGGACAGGGGACTTTTATAGCAATCAGCCCCAGCATTTT. It encodes CASSLLFGTGDFYSNQPQHF.

This clonotype was seen a handful of times. The V gene is TRBV2, the J gene TRBJ2-2, with TRBD2 matching over 7 bases. CDR1 and CDR2 (germline): SNHLY, FYNNEI. This CDR3 has 15 amino acids. Losses at the gene ends were 4 bases for V and 2 bases for J; bases not matched to a gene: 4. The CDR3 sequence: CASSGSGANTGELFF. The CDR3, as DNA: TGTGCCAGCAGTGGGAGCGGGGCAAACACCGGGGAGCTGTTTTTT.

This clonotype was observed a few times. The J gene is TRBJ1-5, the V gene TRBV20-1, with D unclear. Germline V lookup: CDR1 DFQATT, CDR2 SNEGSKA (reference sequence). This CDR3 is 13 amino acids long. The V end lost 3 bases, the J end lost 6 bases, and 12 bases lay between the germline ends. This chain's CDR3 is CSASDGVRQPQHF. CDR3 DNA sequence: TGCAGTGCTAGCGATGGGGTTCGTCAGCCCCAGCATTTT.

J is TRBJ1-5 and V is TRBV11-2, with D possibly matching TRBD1 (5 bases). Per the germline V gene, CDR1 is SGHAT and CDR2 is FQNNGV. V gave up 1 base and J gave up 6 bases, with 13 bases separating them. CDR3 length: 15 amino acids. CDR3 sequence: CASSLGSTEPQPQHF. CDR3 coding DNA: TGTGCCAGCAGCTTAGGCTCGACAGAGCCTCAGCCCCAGCATTTT.

Comments on this clonotype: The junction shows a germline mismatch at one end, possibly a read error. This sequence joins TRBV7-2 and TRBJ1-1, with D perhaps TRBD1 (5 bases). Per germline, CDR1 SGHTA and CDR2 FQGNSA. The CDR3 spans 15 residues. The CDR3 nucleotides are TGTGCCAGCAGTTTAGGGGTATTGGAGGGCGCTGAAGCTTTCTTT. Its protein product is CASSLGVLEGAEAFF.

This clonotype was detected only a few times. At one of its ends the junction is not consistent with the germline gene, which may arise from a read error. The chain uses TRBV7-2 and TRBJ1-2, with no clear D. The CDR3 is made up of 14 amino acids. Germline lookup yields CDR1 SGHTA and CDR2 FQGNSA. CDR3 DNA: TGTGCCAGCACCTTACAGCCAGGTCCGAGGGGCTACACCTTC. This codes for CASTLQPGPRGYTF.

This clonotype showed up just a few times. The V gene is TRBV4-2, the J gene TRBJ1-2, with D possibly TRBD1 on 6 matching bases. CDR3 length: 15 residues. V dropped 3 bases and J dropped 0 bases, with 11 bases sitting between them. Germline values: CDR1 LGHNA, CDR2 YNFKEQ. The CDR3 nucleotides are TGTGCCAGCAGCCAGGGGACAACAACTAACTATGGCTACACCTTC. Protein sequence: CASSQGTTTNYGYTF.

The sample holds many counts of this clonotype. This chain connects TRBV6-5 to TRBJ1-2; unclear D gene. V gave up 2 bases and J gave up 6 bases, with 10 bases separating them. There are 13 residues in the CDR3. CDR1 and CDR2 from the germline V gene are MNHEY and SVGAGI. The CDR3 DNA follows: TGTGCCAGCAGTTACAGTGCACGGGATGGCTACACCTTC. Its protein is CASSYSARDGYTF.

This clonotype has just a few counts. This sequence joins TRBV12-3 or TRBV12-4 and TRBJ1-2; tentative D call: TRBD1 (5 bases). V gave up 3 bases and J gave up 6 bases, with 11 bases separating them. There are 13 residues in the CDR3. Here the CDR3 DNA reads TGTGCCAGCAGTTTGGGACGGGTTCATGGCTACACCTTC. Residues: CASSLGRVHGYTF.

The gene calls are TRBV20-1 and TRBJ2-3; D perhaps matches TRBD2 (6 bases). Germline V gene sequence: CDR1 DFQATT, CDR2 SNEGSKA (reference sequence). The CDR3 has 13 residues. V gave up 7 bases and J gave up 3 bases, with 14 bases separating them. CDR3 nucleotide sequence: TGCAGTGGTGAGGGCGGGGAGACAGATACGCAGTATTTT. Translated, it gives CSGEGGETDTQYF.

The V and J genes are TRBV7-2 and TRBJ1-3; D is unresolved. Trimming took off 1 base at V and 8 bases at J, with 12 bases between the two ends. The V gene's germline CDR1 is SGHTA and CDR2 FQGNSA. This CDR3 is 14 amino acids long. CDR3 nucleotides: TGTGCCAGCAGCTTAGTTCGTCGGGAGGACACCATATATTTT. As protein: CASSLVRREDTIYF.

This clonotype was counted only a few times. The V call is TRBV4-2, the J call TRBJ2-5; 14 nucleotides match TRBD2. The germline V gene encodes CDR1 LGHNA and CDR2 YNFKEQ. V shed 5 bases and J 4 bases; nucleotides not matched to a gene: 9. CDR3 length: 17 amino acids. The CDR3 DNA follows: TGTGCCAGCAGCGGGACTAGCGGGGGTAGGTTCGGAGAGACCCAGTACTTC. Encoded protein: CASSGTSGGRFGETQYF.

The chain is built from TRBV6-5 and TRBJ2-5; TRBD1 matches at 7 bases. There are 16 residues in the CDR3. CDR1 MNHEY and CDR2 SVGAGI come from the germline V gene. V lost 5 bases and J lost 4; bases outside the gene matches: 13. CDR3: CASSPATTGPGETQYF. CDR3 in DNA: TGTGCCAGCAGTCCCGCCACGACAGGGCCGGGAGAGACCCAGTACTTC.

This chain joins TRBV7-3 and TRBJ2-2; TRBD1 might be the D (6 bases). The CDR3 is 14 amino acids. Germline CDR1 reads SGHTA; CDR2 reads FQGTGA. Trimming took 2 bases from V and 5 from J, leaving 9 bases between them. CDR3 sequence: CASSLDQGTGELFF. The CDR3 DNA reads TGTGCCAGCAGCTTAGACCAGGGGACCGGGGAGCTGTTTTTT.

This sequence joins TRBV20-1 and TRBJ2-7; D may match TRBD1 or TRBD2 (5 bases each). CDR1 is DFQATT and CDR2 is SNEGSKA in the germline V gene (reference sequence). The germline V and J ends were trimmed by 3 bases and 7 bases, with 10 bases remaining between them. This CDR3 is 11 amino acids long. CDR3 region: CSARGPGEQYV. The CDR3 nucleotides read TGCAGTGCTAGGGGACCGGGGGAGCAGTACGTC.

This clonotype was detected only a few times. The J gene is TRBJ2-5, the V gene TRBV20-1; D uncertain. With 7 bases removed from V and 3 bases from J, the gap between germline ends came to 9 bases. Germline V gene data show CDR1 as DFQATT and CDR2 as SNEGSKA (reference sequence). The CDR3 has 11 amino acids. The CDR3 region is CSVGLKETQYF. CDR3 bases: TGCAGTGTAGGGCTAAAAGAGACCCAGTACTTC.

The CDR3 DNA follows: TGTGCCAGCAGACCGGCCTGGGGGGGGGACACTGAAGCTTTCTTT. This translates into CASRPAWGGDTEAFF. This rearrangement joins TRBV6-6 to TRBJ1-1; tentatively, D is TRBD1 (5 bases). The CDR3 contains 15 residues. The V gene's germline CDR1 is MNHNY and CDR2 SVGAGI (reference sequence). Trimming cost V 6 bases and J 3 bases, with 17 bases left between them.

The chain joins TRBV7-2 to TRBJ2-5, with TRBD2 as a possible D gene (6 bases). V lost 6 bases and J 5 bases, leaving 7 bases between the germline ends. Germline loops: CDR1 SGHTA, CDR2 FQGNSA. The CDR3 length is 11 residues. CDR3 bases: TGTGCCAGCAGGGAGGGGGAGACCCAGTACTTC. It translates to CASREGETQYF. Full variable domain (missing parts from reference TRBV7-2 and TRBJ2-5): GAGVSQSPSNKVTEKGKDVELRCDPISGHTALYWYRQSLGQGLEFLIYFQGNSAPDKSGLPSDRFSAERTGGSVSTLTIQRTQQEDSAVYLCASREGETQYFGPGTRLLVL.

This chain uses TRBV6-6 with TRBJ2-5; D perhaps matches TRBD1 (5 bases). The germline V and J ends were trimmed by 6 bases and 1 base, with 21 bases remaining between them. Germline V lookup: CDR1 MNHNY, CDR2 SVGAGI (reference sequence). The CDR3 runs 17 residues. The CDR3 region has the DNA TGTGCCAGCAGAAGGGGTCGAATGGAGACGGGCCAAGAGACCCAGTACTTC. Protein sequence: CASRRGRMETGQETQYF.

This clonotype was observed a few times. Its ends do not fully match the called genes, so a read error is possible. J is TRBJ1-5 and V is TRBV5-6; the D is unclear. CDR1 and CDR2 (germline): SGHDT, YYEEEE. The length of the CDR3 is 14 residues. CDR3: CASSPYPSSQPQHF. CDR3 in DNA: TGTGCCAGCAGCCCGTATCCGAGCAGTCAGCCCCAGCATTTT.

The chain joins TRBV29-1 to TRBJ2-5; the D gene is possibly TRBD2 (5 bases). This CDR3 comprises 14 residues. The germline V and J ends were trimmed by 2 bases and 1 base, with 11 bases remaining between them. Germline CDR1 SQVTM, CDR2 ANQGSEA. Here the CDR3 reads CSVEKRAAQETQYF. The DNA of the CDR3 is TGCAGCGTTGAAAAGAGGGCAGCCCAAGAGACCCAGTACTTC.

This clonotype was seen at least ten times. The chain combines TRBV10-2 with TRBJ2-1, with D perhaps TRBD2 (5 bases). CDR3 length: 13 residues. V lost 6 bases and J lost 4, with 10 bases in between. Germline lookup yields CDR1 WSHSY and CDR2 SAAADI. This chain's CDR3 is CASRTGMYNEQFF. In nucleotides, the CDR3 is TGCGCCAGCAGGACCGGGATGTACAATGAGCAGTTCTTC.

This chain links TRBV7-8 with TRBJ2-4, with 12 positions matching TRBD1. The length of the CDR3 is 16 residues. Germline V gives CDR1 SGHVS, CDR2 FQNEAQ. After removal of 7 bases from V and 7 bases from J, the junction contained 11 bases not matched to a gene. CDR3 coding DNA: TGTGCCAGCACCGAGGGGGGACAGGGGGCGATGAACATTCAGTACTTC. It is translated as CASTEGGQGAMNIQYF.

This clonotype turned up a few times. Here the CDR3 DNA reads TGTGCCAGCAGCCCCACTGGACAAGAAAACATTCAGTACTTC. Its translation: CASSPTGQENIQYF. The chain links TRBV3-1 to TRBJ2-4; possibly TRBD1 for D (5 bases). Looked up from germline, CDR1 is LGHDT and CDR2 is YNNKEL (reference sequence). Trimming cost V 4 bases and J 5 bases, with 12 bases left between them. The CDR3 runs 14 residues. Drawing the rest from reference TRBV3-1 and TRBJ2-4, the complete variable domain is DTAVSQTPKYLVTQMGNDKSIKCEQNLGHDTMYWYKQDSKKFLKIMFSYNNKELIINETVPNRFSPKSPDKAHLNLHINSLELGDSAVYFCASSPTGQENIQYFGAGTRLSVL.